This T cell receptor beta chain was documented in a study of T cells expressing NK-cell markers. TCRdb processed the 5' RACE reads again and assigns one entry to each CDR3 protein, with no DNA. This table lists 400,000 to 500,000 distinct CDR3 sequences. Specimen: blood T cells: a sorted CD56 or NKG2C T cell subset, CD4+ or CD8+ T cells, or bulk PBMC T cells (not recorded which). The sequence was collected from a woman aged 18 to 75 in good health.

The CDR3 region is CASSQDPKNIQYF. The chain recombines TRBV3-1 with TRBJ2-4. The germline CDR1 and CDR2 sequences are LGHDT and YNNKEL (reference sequence). The CDR3 runs 13 residues.